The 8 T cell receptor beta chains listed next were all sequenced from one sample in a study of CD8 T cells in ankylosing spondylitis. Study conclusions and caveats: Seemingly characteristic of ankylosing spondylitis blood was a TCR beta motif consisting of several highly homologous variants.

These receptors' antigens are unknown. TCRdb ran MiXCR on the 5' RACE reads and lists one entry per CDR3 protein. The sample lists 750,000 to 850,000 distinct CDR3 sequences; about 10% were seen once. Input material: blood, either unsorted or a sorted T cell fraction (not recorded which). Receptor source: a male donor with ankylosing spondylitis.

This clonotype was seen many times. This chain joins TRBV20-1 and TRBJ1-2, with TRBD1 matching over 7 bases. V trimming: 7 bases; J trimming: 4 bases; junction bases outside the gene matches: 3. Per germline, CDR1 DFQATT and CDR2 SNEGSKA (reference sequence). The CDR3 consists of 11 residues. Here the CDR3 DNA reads TGCAGTGAGGGACAGAGCTATGGCTACACCTTC. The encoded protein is CSEGQSYGYTF.

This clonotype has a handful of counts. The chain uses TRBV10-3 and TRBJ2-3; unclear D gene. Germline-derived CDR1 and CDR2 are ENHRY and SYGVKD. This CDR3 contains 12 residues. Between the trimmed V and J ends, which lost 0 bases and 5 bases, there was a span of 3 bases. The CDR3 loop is CAISESQDTQYF. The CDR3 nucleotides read TGTGCCATCAGTGAGTCGCAAGATACGCAGTATTTT.

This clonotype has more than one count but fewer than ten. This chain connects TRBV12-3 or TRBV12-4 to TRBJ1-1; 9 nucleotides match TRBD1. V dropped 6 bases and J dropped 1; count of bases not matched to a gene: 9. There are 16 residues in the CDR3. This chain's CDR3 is CASRLQGAQGNTEAFF. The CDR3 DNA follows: TGTGCCAGCAGACTACAGGGGGCCCAAGGGAACACTGAAGCTTTCTTT.

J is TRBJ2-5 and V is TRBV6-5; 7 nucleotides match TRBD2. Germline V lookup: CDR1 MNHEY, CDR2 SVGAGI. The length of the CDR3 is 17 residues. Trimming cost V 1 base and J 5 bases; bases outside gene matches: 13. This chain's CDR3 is CASSYLGMAGEDETQYF. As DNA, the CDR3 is TGTGCCAGCAGTTACTTGGGTATGGCGGGAGAGGACGAGACCCAGTACTTC.

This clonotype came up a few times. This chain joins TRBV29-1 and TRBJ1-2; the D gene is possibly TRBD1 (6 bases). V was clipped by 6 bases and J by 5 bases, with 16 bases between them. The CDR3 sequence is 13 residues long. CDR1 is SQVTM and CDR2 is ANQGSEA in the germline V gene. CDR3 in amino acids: CSVHGGSFYGYTF. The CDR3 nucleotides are TGCAGCGTACACGGGGGCTCCTTTTATGGCTACACCTTC. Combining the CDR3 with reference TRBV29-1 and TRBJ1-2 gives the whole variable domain SAVISQKPSRDICQRGTSLTIQCQVDSQVTMMFWYRQQPGQSLTLIATANQGSEATYESGFVIDKFPISRPNLTFSTLTVSNMSPEDSSIYLCSVHGGSFYGYTFGSGTRLTVV.

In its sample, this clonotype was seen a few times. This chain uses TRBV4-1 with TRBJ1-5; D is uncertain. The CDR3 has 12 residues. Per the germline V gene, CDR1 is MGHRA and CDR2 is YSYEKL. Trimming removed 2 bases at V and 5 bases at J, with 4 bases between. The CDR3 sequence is CASSQPYQPQHF. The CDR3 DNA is TGCGCCAGCAGCCAACCTTATCAGCCCCAGCATTTT.

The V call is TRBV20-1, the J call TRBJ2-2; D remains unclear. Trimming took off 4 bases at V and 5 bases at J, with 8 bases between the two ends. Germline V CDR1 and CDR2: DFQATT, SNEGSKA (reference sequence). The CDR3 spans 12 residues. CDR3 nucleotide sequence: TGCAGTGCTATCTACCTAACCGGGGAGCTGTTTTTT. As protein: CSAIYLTGELFF.

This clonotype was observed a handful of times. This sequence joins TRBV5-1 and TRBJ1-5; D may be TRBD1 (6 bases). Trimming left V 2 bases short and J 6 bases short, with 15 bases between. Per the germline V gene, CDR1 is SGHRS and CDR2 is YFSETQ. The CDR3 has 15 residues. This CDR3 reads CASSFTSGVGQPQHF. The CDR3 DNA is TGCGCCAGCAGCTTTACGTCAGGGGTCGGTCAGCCCCAGCATTTT.